This T cell receptor beta chain was captured by sequencing in a study of T cell repertoires in cytomegalovirus infection. Germline CDR1 is LNHDA and CDR2 is SQIVND (reference sequence). Trimming shortened V by 7 bases and J by 0 bases, and 7 bases separated the two germline ends. The CDR3 covers 13 residues. Via MiXCR, TCRdb re-called the reads, giving one row per CDR3 protein. The repertoire holds 450,000 to 600,000 distinct CDR3 sequences, with 10% to 12% as singletons. The origin of this receptor is a human donor in good health (CMV status not recorded). Some clones in this sample may be carry-over from other donors' samples. Input material: PBMCs. The chain links TRBV19 to TRBJ1-5; unclear D gene. CDR3 coding DNA: TGTGCCAGTACCGCTTATAGCAATCAGCCCCAGCATTTT. Translation: CASTAYSNQPQHF.